The 5 T cell receptor beta chains below were found in one sample sequenced in a study of response to subunit inactivated influenza vaccine. MiXCR was run by TCRdb on the RT-PCR reads, yielding one entry per CDR3 protein. The sample yields about 540,000 distinct CDR3 sequences, under 30% seen once. The sample was also linked to a second study, of T cells expressing NK-cell markers. That study adds: Production of TCR beta cDNA relied on 5'RACE template switching with UMIs.

Sequences were derived from CD4+ T cells sorted from PBMCs, sampled 11 to 12 days after vaccination. Receptors originate from a man between 45 and 60 years old who received an inactivated influenza vaccine.

The chain joins TRBV3-1 to TRBJ2-2; a weak D match, TRBD1 (5 bases). The CDR3 covers 16 residues. Per the germline V gene, CDR1 is LGHDT and CDR2 is YNNKEL (reference sequence). Trimming stripped 1 base from V and 1 base from J, with 10 bases between. The CDR3 DNA sequence: TGTGCCAGCAGCCAAGCCGGCAGGGTGAACACCGGGGAGCTGTTTTTT. This sequence encodes CASSQAGRVNTGELFF.

This chain joins TRBV15 and TRBJ2-6; D may be TRBD1 (6 bases). Trimming stripped 8 bases from V and 0 bases from J, with 17 bases between. The germline V gene encodes CDR1 LNHNV and CDR2 YYDKDF (reference sequence). This CDR3 comprises 17 residues. CDR3 nucleotides: TGTGCCACCCAAGACAGGCAATTAGACTCTGGGGCCAACGTCCTGACTTTC. Its translation is CATQDRQLDSGANVLTF. The full variable domain, completed using reference TRBV15 and TRBJ2-6, is DAMVIQNPRYQVTQFGKPVTLSCSQTLNHNVMYWYQQKSSQAPKLLFHYYDKDFNNEADTPDNFQSRRPNTSFCFLDIRSPGLGDTAMYLCATQDRQLDSGANVLTFGAGSRLTVL.

The chain couples TRBV10-1 to TRBJ2-5, with TRBD2 matching over 7 bases. Trimming took 2 bases from V and 1 from J; bases not matched to a gene: 10. Germline V gene sequence: CDR1 WNHNN, CDR2 SYGVQD (reference sequence). The CDR3 spans 17 residues. The CDR3 DNA sequence: TGCGCCAGCAGTGAGGGTAGGACGGGGGGTCTCCAAGAGACCCAGTACTTC. Translation gives CASSEGRTGGLQETQYF.

This clonotype was detected a few times. This rearrangement joins TRBV6-2 or TRBV6-3 to TRBJ2-7, with 13 bases lining up with TRBD2. The V gene end was trimmed by 0 bases and the J gene end by 5 bases; junction bases not matched to a gene: 10. Germline V gene data show CDR1 as MNHEY and CDR2 as SVGEGT. The CDR3 contains 18 residues. This CDR3 is CASSYSRTSGGSAHEQYF. The CDR3 DNA reads as TGTGCCAGCAGTTACTCGAGGACTAGCGGGGGATCCGCCCACGAGCAGTACTTC.

This clonotype was detected only a few times. The chain combines TRBV28 with TRBJ2-1; 9 positions match TRBD1. Germline CDR1 is MDHEN and CDR2 is SYDVKM. The CDR3 extends over 16 amino acids. V dropped 4 bases and J dropped 2; count of bases not matched to a gene: 6. The CDR3 spells CASSSAGTGTYNEQFF. CDR3 coding DNA: TGTGCCAGCAGTTCCGCCGGGACAGGGACCTACAATGAGCAGTTCTTC. Looking up the rest from reference TRBV28 and TRBJ2-1 gives the full variable domain: DVKVTQSSRYLVKRTGEKVFLECVQDMDHENMFWYRQDPGLGLRLIYFSYDVKMKEKGDIPEGYSVSREKKERFSLILESASTNQTSMYLCASSSAGTGTYNEQFFGPGTRLTVL.